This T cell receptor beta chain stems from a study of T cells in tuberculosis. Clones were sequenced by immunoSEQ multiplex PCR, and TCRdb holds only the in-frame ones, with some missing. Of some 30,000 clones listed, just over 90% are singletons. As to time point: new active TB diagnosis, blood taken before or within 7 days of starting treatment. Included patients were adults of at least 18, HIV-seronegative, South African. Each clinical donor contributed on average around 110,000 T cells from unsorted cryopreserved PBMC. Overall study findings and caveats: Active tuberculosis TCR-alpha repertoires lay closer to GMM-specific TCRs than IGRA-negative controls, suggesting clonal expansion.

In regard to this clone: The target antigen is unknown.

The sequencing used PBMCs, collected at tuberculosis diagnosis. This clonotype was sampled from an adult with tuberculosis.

This CDR3 reads CSVPGQRNYGYTF. DNA for the CDR3: TGCAGCGTACCGGGACAGAGGAATTATGGCTACACCTTC. The gene calls are TRBV29-1 and TRBJ1-2; the match to TRBD1 covers 7 bases. Germline V gene data show CDR1 as SQVTM and CDR2 as ANQGSEA. V was clipped by 6 bases and J by 5 bases; unmatched bases: 9. This CDR3 has 13 amino acids.